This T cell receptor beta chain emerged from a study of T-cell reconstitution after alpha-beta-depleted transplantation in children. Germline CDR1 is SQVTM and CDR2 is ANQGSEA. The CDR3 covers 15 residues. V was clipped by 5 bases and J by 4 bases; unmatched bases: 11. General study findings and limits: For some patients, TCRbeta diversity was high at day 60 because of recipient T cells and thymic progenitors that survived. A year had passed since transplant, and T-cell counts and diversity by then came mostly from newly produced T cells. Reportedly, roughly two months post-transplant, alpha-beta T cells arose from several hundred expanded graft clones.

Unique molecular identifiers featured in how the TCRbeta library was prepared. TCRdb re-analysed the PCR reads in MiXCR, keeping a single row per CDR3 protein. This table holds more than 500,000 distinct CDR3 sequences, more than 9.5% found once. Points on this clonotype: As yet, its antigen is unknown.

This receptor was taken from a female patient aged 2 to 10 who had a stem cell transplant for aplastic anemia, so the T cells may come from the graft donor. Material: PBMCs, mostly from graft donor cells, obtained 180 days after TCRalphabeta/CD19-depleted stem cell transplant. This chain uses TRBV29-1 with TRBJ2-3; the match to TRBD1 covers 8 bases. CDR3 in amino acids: CSVSRLGQGADTQYF. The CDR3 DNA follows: TGCAGCGTTAGCCGCCTCGGACAGGGAGCAGATACGCAGTATTTT.